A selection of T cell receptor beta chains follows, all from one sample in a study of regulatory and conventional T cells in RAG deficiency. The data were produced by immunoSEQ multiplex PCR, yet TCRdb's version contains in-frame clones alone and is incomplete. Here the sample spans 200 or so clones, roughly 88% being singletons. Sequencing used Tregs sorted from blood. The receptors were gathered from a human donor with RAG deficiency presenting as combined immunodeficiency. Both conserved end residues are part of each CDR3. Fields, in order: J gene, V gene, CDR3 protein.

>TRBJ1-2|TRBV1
CTSRVPGLWRKTYGYTF
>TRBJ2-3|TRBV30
CAWSVHTDTQYF
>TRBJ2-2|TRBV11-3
CASSRRDTGELFF
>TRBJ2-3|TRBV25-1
CASSEGSTDTQYF
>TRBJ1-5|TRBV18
CASSPPPNQPQHF
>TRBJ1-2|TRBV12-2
CASRCLPTPWKTYGYTF
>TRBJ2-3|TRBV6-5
CASSRSTDTQYF
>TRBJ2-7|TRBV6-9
CASSYSKIYEQYF
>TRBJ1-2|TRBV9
CASSITNYGYTF
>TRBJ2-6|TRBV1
CTSRSGGCAQSRANVLTF
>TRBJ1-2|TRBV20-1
CSAQIIYGYTF
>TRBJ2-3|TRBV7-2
CASSFLSTDTQYF
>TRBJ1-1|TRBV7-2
CASSLYTEAFF
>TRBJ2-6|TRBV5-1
CASKISSVHKSRANVLTF
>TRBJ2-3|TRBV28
CASSRTDTQYF
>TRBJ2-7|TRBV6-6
CASRWAYEQYF
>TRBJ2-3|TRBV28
CASSLPATDTQYF
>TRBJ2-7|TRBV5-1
CASSLDPSYEQYF
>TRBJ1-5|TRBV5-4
CASSVTGYSNQPQHF
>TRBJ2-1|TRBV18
CASSLYNEQFF
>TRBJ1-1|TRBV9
CASSAPTPYMNTEAFF
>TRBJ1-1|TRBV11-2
CASSLVFFRDTEAFF
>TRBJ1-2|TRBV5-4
CASQGKTYGYTF
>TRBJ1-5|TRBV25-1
CASRADYQPQHF
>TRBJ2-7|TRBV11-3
CASSLGAYEQYF
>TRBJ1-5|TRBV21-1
CASRRLLATLHHQPQHF
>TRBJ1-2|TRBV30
CAWYQPRYGRTYGYTF
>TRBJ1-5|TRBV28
CASSFYWTALNQPQHF
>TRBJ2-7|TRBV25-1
CASSPSRTYEQYF
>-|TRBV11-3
CASSLGAYEQYF
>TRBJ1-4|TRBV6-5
CASSRTNEKLFF
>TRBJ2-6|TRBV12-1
CASSAIGQSRANVLTF
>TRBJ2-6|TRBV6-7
CASSECTRQSRANVLTF
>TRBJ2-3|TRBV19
CASRKKASTDTQYF
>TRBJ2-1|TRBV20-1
CSAREGEQFF
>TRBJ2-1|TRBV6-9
CASSYSYNEQFF
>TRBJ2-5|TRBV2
CASSEGTGGRGTQYF
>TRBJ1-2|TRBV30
CAWERMCYRKTYGYTF
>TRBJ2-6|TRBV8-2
CGTKKGYTKSGQRPDF
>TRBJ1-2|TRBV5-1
CASSLADYGYTF
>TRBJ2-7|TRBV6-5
CASSNSYEQYF
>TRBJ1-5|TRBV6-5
CASSWDRPDQPQHF
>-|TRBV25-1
CVSSEFPEQYF
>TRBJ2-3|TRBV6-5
CASTPLYNTDTQYF
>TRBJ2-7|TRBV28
CASRASFYEQYF
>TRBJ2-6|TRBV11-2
CASSFTGANVLTF
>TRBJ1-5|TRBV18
CASSLAAVSNQPQHF